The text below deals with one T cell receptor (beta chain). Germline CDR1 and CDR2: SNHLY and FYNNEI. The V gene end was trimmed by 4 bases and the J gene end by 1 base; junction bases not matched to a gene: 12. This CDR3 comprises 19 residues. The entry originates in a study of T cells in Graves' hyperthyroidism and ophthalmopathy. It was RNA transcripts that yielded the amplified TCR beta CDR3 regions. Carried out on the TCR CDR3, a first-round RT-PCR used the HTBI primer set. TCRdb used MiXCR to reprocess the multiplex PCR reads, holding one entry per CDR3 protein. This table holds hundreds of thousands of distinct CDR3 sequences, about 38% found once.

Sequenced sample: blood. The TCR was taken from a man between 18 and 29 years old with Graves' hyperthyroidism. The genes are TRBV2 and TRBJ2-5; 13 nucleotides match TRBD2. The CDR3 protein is CASSVKTSGGSIRQETQYF. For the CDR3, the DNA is TGTGCCAGCAGTGTAAAGACTAGCGGGGGGTCTATTCGCCAAGAGACCCAGTACTTC.